This TCR beta chain was identified in a study of cytomegalovirus exposure and HLA in healthy donors. This PCR relied on a set of 60 Vbeta primers and 13 Jbeta primers. TCRdb's copy holds only in-frame clones and misses some; the assay was immunoSEQ multiplex PCR. This sample has over 85,000 clones, with less than 10% found just once. The sequencing input was PBMCs. The source of this sequence is a middle-aged man in good health and CMV-seronegative.

In DNA form, the CDR3 reads TGTGCCAGCAGCCCCCGTTCGTCCCAGGGCAACTCTGGGGCCAACGTCCTGACTTTC. Protein sequence: CASSPRSSQGNSGANVLTF. V gene TRBV7-3 combines with J gene TRBJ2-6; a possible D gene is TRBD1 (5 bases). The CDR3 has 19 amino acids. Germline V gives CDR1 SGHTA, CDR2 FQGTGA. The V gene lost 5 bases and the J gene lost 0 bases, with 20 bases spanning the gap.